This T cell receptor (beta chain) was sequenced during a study of regulatory T cells in long-lasting Graves disease. In this sample, this clonotype turned up many times. The target antigen is unknown. General study findings and limits: There was favoring of TRBV28, TRBJ1-2 and TRBJ2-5 in persistent disease.

Germline assignment: CDR1 MNHEY and CDR2 SVGAGI. V lost 4 bases and J lost 6; bases outside the gene matches: 5. This CDR3 is built from 15 residues. To make TCR beta libraries, researchers used iRepertoire HTBI primers and Arm-PCR of CDR3 regions. TCRdb re-analysed the multiplex PCR reads in MiXCR, keeping a single row per CDR3 protein. The repertoire has a few hundred thousand distinct CDR3 sequences, 15% of them found once; the top ten carry approximately 7.8%. Specified time point: newly diagnosed GD, antithyroid drugs for less than 3 months. RNA extracted from PBMCs served as the sequencing template. This sample also belongs to another study, concerning T cells in Graves' hyperthyroidism and ophthalmopathy. That work states: The TCR CDR3 first-round RT-PCR relied on the HTBI primer set. Before onset, by a median of approximately 6.8 months, the model predicted ophthalmopathy.

The sample in question was peripheral blood mononuclear cells (PBMCs), obtained at new diagnosis, from a patient treated with antithyroid drugs. This clonotype was sampled from a woman in her forties with Graves disease. The chain couples TRBV6-5 to TRBJ1-4; 10 nucleotides line up with TRBD1. The CDR3 bases are TGTGCCAGCAGTTCCCGACAGGGGGCAGATGAAAAACTGTTTTTT. Encoded protein: CASSSRQGADEKLFF.